This passage covers 29 T cell receptor beta chains from one sample sequenced in a study of blood T cell repertoires in COVID-19. Here immunoSEQ multiplex PCR was the method, and the copy in TCRdb shows in-frame clones only, minus some. Here the sample spans 80,000 or so clones, around nine tenths being singletons. Material: peripheral blood. These receptors originate from a human donor in a cohort sampled during active COVID-19.

J is TRBJ1-5 and V is TRBV5-3; 7 bases agree with TRBD1. TRBV5-3 counts as an open reading frame of uncertain function. The CDR3 spans 16 residues. The ends lost 0 bases at V and 0 bases at J; junction bases unmatched: 3. CDR3: CARSLGRDSSNQPQHF. The CDR3 DNA reads as TGTGCCAGAAGCTTGGGCCGGGACAGTAGCAATCAGCCCCAGCATTTT.

CDR3 amino acids: CARGPGTHNTEAFF. CDR3 sequence (DNA): TGCGCCAGGGGACCCGGGACACATAACACTGAAGCTTTCTTT. This sequence joins TRBV10-1 and TRBJ1-1; D possibly corresponds to TRBD1 (6 bases). Trimming took 9 bases from V and 2 from J, leaving 16 bases between them. Germline V gene data show CDR1 as WNHNN and CDR2 as SYGVQD (reference sequence). The CDR3 runs to 14 residues.

The chain is built from TRBV6-5 and TRBJ2-1; 9 bases map to TRBD2. V shed 0 bases, J shed 4 bases, and the junction held 1 base outside the gene matches. Per germline, CDR1 MNHEY and CDR2 SVGAGI. The CDR3 is 15 amino acids. CDR3 residues: CASSYSAGGYNEQFF. In nucleotides, the CDR3 is TGTGCCAGCAGTTACTCAGCGGGGGGTTACAATGAGCAGTTCTTC.

The CDR3 DNA reads as TGTGCCAGCACCCAGTCTCTAGATACGCAGTATTTT. It encodes CASTQSLDTQYF. V and J are TRBV7-9 and TRBJ2-3; D gene ambiguous. This CDR3 spans 12 amino acids. CDR1 and CDR2 (germline): SEHNR, FQNEAQ (reference sequence). V lost 7 bases to trimming and J lost 5 bases, with 10 bases between them. Full variable domain (missing parts from reference TRBV7-9 and TRBJ2-3): DTGVSQNPRHKITKRGQNVTFRCDPISEHNRLYWYRQTLGQGPEFLTYFQNEAQLEKSRLLSDRFSAERPKGSFSTLEIQRTEQGDSAMYLCASTQSLDTQYFGPGTRLTVL.

The chain uses TRBV7-8 and TRBJ2-1; D unresolved. CDR1 is SGHVS and CDR2 is FQNEAQ in the germline V gene. V lost 2 bases to trimming and J lost 4 bases, with 6 bases between them. This CDR3 is 13 amino acids long. The CDR3 DNA reads as TGTGCCAGCAGCTTACAGAATTACAATGAGCAGTTCTTC. It specifies CASSLQNYNEQFF.

The V gene is TRBV5-5, the J gene TRBJ2-5, with 16 bases lining up with TRBD2. Trimming took 3 bases from V and 5 from J; bases not matched to a gene: 13. CDR1 and CDR2 (germline): SGHKS, YYEKEE (reference sequence). The CDR3 has 19 amino acids. The CDR3, as DNA: TGTGCCAGCAGCTCGGGGACTAGCGGGGGGGCCGAGTATTTTGAGACCCAGTACTTC. Its translation is CASSSGTSGGAEYFETQYF.

The chain couples TRBV10-3 to TRBJ1-3, with TRBD1 identical over 7 bases. The CDR3 is made up of 15 amino acids. V dropped 6 bases and J dropped 4; count of bases not matched to a gene: 9. Germline V gene sequence: CDR1 ENHRY, CDR2 SYGVKD. CDR3 nucleotides: TGTGCCATCAGCGAAAAGGGGGCGCGAGGAAACACCATATATTTT. It yields the protein CAISEKGARGNTIYF.

This clone was recorded a few times. The V gene is TRBV6-5, the J gene TRBJ1-6; D is uncertain. CDR1 and CDR2 from the germline V gene are MNHEY and SVGAGI. This CDR3 is 15 amino acids long. Trimming took 5 bases from V and 7 from J, leaving 15 bases between them. The CDR3 nucleotides read TGTGCCAGCAGTAGGGTATTTGGAGGGAATTCACCCCTCCACTTT. Its protein is CASSRVFGGNSPLHF.

This clone has just a few counts. The J gene is TRBJ1-1, the V gene TRBV6-6; TRBD1 aligns across 8 bases. The CDR3 has 13 residues. V lost 11 bases and J lost 0; bases outside the gene matches: 5. Germline CDR1 and CDR2: MNHNY and SVGAGI (reference sequence). CDR3 DNA sequence: TGTGCCGCCTTGACAGGGGTGAACACTGAAGCTTTCTTT. Translating gives CAALTGVNTEAFF.

Turning to this clone: The same CDR3 arises from other DNA sequences in this sample as well. CDR3 DNA sequence: TGCAGCGTCGGGGGGGGCAACACTGAAGCTTTCTTT. Translated: CSVGGGNTEAFF. The chain is built from TRBV29-1 and TRBJ1-1; D is perhaps TRBD1 (6 bases). Trimming took 6 bases from V and 2 from J, leaving 10 bases between them. This CDR3 is built from 12 residues. Germline CDR1 is SQVTM and CDR2 is ANQGSEA.

V usage is TRBV4-2 and J usage is TRBJ2-5; D possibly corresponds to TRBD1 (5 bases). The V end was cut by 4 bases, the J end by 2 bases, with 14 bases between. Germline V lookup: CDR1 LGHNA, CDR2 YNFKEQ. CDR3 length: 15 amino acids. This chain's CDR3 is CASSPEIGDQETQYF. CDR3 nucleotide sequence: TGTGCCAGCAGCCCAGAGATAGGGGATCAAGAGACCCAGTACTTC.

The chain employs TRBV19 and TRBJ2-7; possible D gene TRBD2, 5 bases. V lost 10 bases and J 0 bases, leaving 16 bases between the germline ends. Germline V gives CDR1 LNHDA, CDR2 SQIVND (reference sequence). The CDR3 totals 14 residues. The CDR3 DNA is TGTGCCAATTTGAGAGCGGCACTCTCCTACGAGCAGTACTTC. Its translation: CANLRAALSYEQYF.

The V gene is TRBV4-1, the J gene TRBJ2-5; the D gene is possibly TRBD2 (6 bases). Between the trimmed V and J ends, which lost 4 bases and 2 bases, there was a span of 14 bases. This CDR3 is built from 15 residues. The germline V gene has CDR1 MGHRA and CDR2 YSYEKL. The CDR3 coding sequence is TGCGCCAGCAGCCGAACCGGGACTTCACAAGAGACCCAGTACTTC. Its protein product is CASSRTGTSQETQYF.

The chain employs TRBV6-6 and TRBJ2-3; D not resolved. V lost 5 bases, J lost 1 base, and 7 bases lay in between. CDR3 length equals 13 residues. In germline, CDR1 is MNHNY, CDR2 SVGAGI (reference sequence). The CDR3 is CASSMAGTDTQYF. CDR3 sequence (DNA): TGTGCCAGCAGTATGGCGGGCACAGATACGCAGTATTTT.

The chain uses TRBV3-1 (or the pseudogene TRBV3-2) and TRBJ1-2; 8 positions agree with TRBD1. Per germline, CDR1 LGHDT and CDR2 YNNKEL (reference sequence). This CDR3 contains 13 residues. The V and J ends lost 4 bases and 7 bases, in that order; junction bases with no gene match: 5. CDR3 amino acids: CASSPPGGFGYTF. CDR3 DNA: TGTGCCAGCAGCCCCCCAGGGGGCTTTGGCTACACCTTC.

The rearrangement joins TRBV27 to TRBJ2-3, with 11 bases lining up with TRBD1. V gave up 8 bases and J gave up 3 bases; unmatched junction bases: 10. Germline V lookup: CDR1 MNHEY, CDR2 SMNVEV (reference sequence). This CDR3 contains 16 residues. Here the CDR3 reads CASGRFGTGGTDTQYF. Here the CDR3 DNA reads TGTGCCAGCGGACGTTTTGGGACAGGGGGGACAGATACGCAGTATTTT.

V usage is TRBV9 and J usage is TRBJ2-1; D is uncertain. The CDR3 is made up of 14 amino acids. Trimming took 0 bases from V and 6 from J, leaving 10 bases between them. The germline V gene has CDR1 SGDLS and CDR2 YYNGEE. CDR3 sequence: CASSVGQSPNEQFF. The DNA of the CDR3 is TGTGCCAGCAGCGTAGGGCAGTCACCCAATGAGCAGTTCTTC.

The chain is built from TRBV27 and TRBJ2-1; 12 bases agree with TRBD2. J gave up 5 bases and V 2 bases, and 13 bases lay outside the gene matches. The CDR3 is 19 amino acids. The germline CDR1 and CDR2 sequences are MNHEY and SMNVEV (reference sequence). For the CDR3, the DNA is TGTGCCAGCAGTTTACTGGGGTGGACTAGCGGGACTGACGACAATGAGCAGTTCTTC. It yields the protein CASSLLGWTSGTDDNEQFF.

This clone was seen just once. The chain employs TRBV11-2 and TRBJ2-1, with a possible D match to TRBD2 (5 bases). Per germline, CDR1 SGHAT and CDR2 FQNNGV. CDR3 length: 15 residues. V was shortened by 1 base and J by 5 bases, with 12 bases between the two germline ends. DNA of the CDR3: TGTGCCAGCAGCTTAGGCCGGGCGAGGGACAATGAGCAGTTCTTC. Translated: CASSLGRARDNEQFF.

The rearrangement joins TRBV19 to TRBJ2-1; perhaps TRBD2 as D (6 bases). Looked up from germline, CDR1 is LNHDA and CDR2 is SQIVND (reference sequence). This CDR3 has 16 amino acids. V lost 1 base, J lost 5 bases, and 15 bases lay in between. The CDR3 nucleotides are TGTGCCAGTAGTATAGGGTCGGGAGCGAGAGACAATGAGCAGTTCTTC. This sequence encodes CASSIGSGARDNEQFF. The full variable domain, in which reference TRBV19 and TRBJ2-1 provide the parts outside the CDR3, is DGGITQSPKYLFRKEGQNVTLSCEQNLNHDAMYWYRQDPGQGLRLIYYSQIVNDFQKGDIAEGYSVSREKKESFPLTVTSAQKNPTAFYLCASSIGSGARDNEQFFGPGTRLTVL.

The rearrangement links TRBV10-2 to TRBJ2-5; D might be TRBD2 (7 bases). The V and J ends lost 0 bases and 5 bases respectively, with 16 bases between them. The CDR3 length is 16 residues. Germline V lookup: CDR1 WSHSY, CDR2 SAAADI. The CDR3 DNA is TGCGCCAGCAGTGAGTCGATGGCGGGGGCAAGGGAGACCCAGTACTTC. Its protein is CASSESMAGARETQYF.

J is TRBJ2-7 and V is TRBV27, with TRBD2 matching over 8 bases. Germline V lookup: CDR1 MNHEY, CDR2 SMNVEV (reference sequence). This CDR3 contains 13 residues. The trim removed 2 bases at V and 3 bases at J, leaving 0 bases unmatched. CDR3 amino acids: CASSLAGGYEQYF. CDR3 DNA sequence: TGTGCCAGCAGTTTAGCGGGAGGCTACGAGCAGTACTTC.

The chain couples TRBV7-2 to TRBJ2-7; D is perhaps TRBD2 (6 bases). Germline V gives CDR1 SGHTA, CDR2 FQGNSA. The ends were cut back, 3 bases at V and 2 bases at J, with 14 bases in the middle. The CDR3 covers 15 residues. DNA of the CDR3: TGTGCCAGCAGCTTTCTGGGGCGGGGAACCTACGAGCAGTACTTC. Protein sequence: CASSFLGRGTYEQYF.

The rearrangement links TRBV11-2 to TRBJ2-7; TRBD2 matches at 7 bases. The trim removed 0 bases at V and 10 bases at J, leaving 6 bases unmatched. Per the germline V gene, CDR1 is SGHAT and CDR2 is FQNNGV. The CDR3 consists of 13 residues. The CDR3 coding sequence is TGTGCCAGCAGCTTAGAGGCTAGCGGTACTCAGTACTTC. Translating it yields CASSLEASGTQYF.

The rearrangement links TRBV11-3 to TRBJ2-3; a possible D gene is TRBD1 (6 bases). This CDR3 is 15 amino acids long. V shed 5 bases and J shed 0 bases, with 12 bases lying between them. Germline V gene data show CDR1 as SGHNT and CDR2 as YENEEA. The CDR3 here is CASSPEGQSTDTQYF. In DNA form, the CDR3 reads TGTGCCAGCAGCCCAGAAGGACAGAGCACAGATACGCAGTATTTT.

The rearrangement uses TRBV2 and TRBJ2-5, with 8 nucleotides matching TRBD1. The CDR3 extends over 17 amino acids. V lost 2 bases and J lost 5; bases outside the gene matches: 13. Germline V gives CDR1 SNHLY, CDR2 FYNNEI. This CDR3 is CASSEPPSQGVEETQYF. As DNA, the CDR3 is TGTGCCAGCAGTGAACCCCCCTCACAGGGGGTGGAGGAGACCCAGTACTTC.

The chain uses TRBV18 and TRBJ1-4; 8 bases match TRBD1. This CDR3 has 16 amino acids. V lost 3 bases, J lost 5 bases, and 8 bases stayed unmatched. CDR1 is KGHSH, CDR2 LQKENI, per germline. DNA of the CDR3: TGTGCCAGCTCACCGCTCGACAGGGACAGGAATGAAAAACTGTTTTTT. It encodes CASSPLDRDRNEKLFF.

As for this clone: At one end the junction does not follow the germline gene, possibly because of a read error. This chain links TRBV9 with TRBJ2-3; the match to TRBD2 covers 12 bases. Germline loops: CDR1 SGDLS, CDR2 YYNGEE. CDR3 length: 12 amino acids. In DNA form, the CDR3 reads TGTGCCAGCAGCCCCGCTAGCGGGGGGGCGGGATTT. Translating gives CASSPASGGAGF. Full variable domain (remainder filled in from reference TRBV9 and TRBJ2-3): DSGVTQTPKHLITATGQRVTLRCSPRSGDLSVYWYQQSLDQGLQFLIQYYNGEERAKGNILERFSAQQFPDLHSELNLSSLELGDSALYFCASSPASGGAGFGPGTRLTVL.

This chain uses TRBV4-3 with TRBJ1-2, with D perhaps matching TRBD1 (5 bases). CDR1 is LGHNA, CDR2 YSLEER, per germline. V was cut by 4 bases and J by 0 bases, with 18 bases left in between. This CDR3 region has 17 residues. For the CDR3, the DNA is TGCGCCAGCAGCCGCCGAACAGGAGCCCCATCTAACTATGGCTACACCTTC. This sequence encodes CASSRRTGAPSNYGYTF.